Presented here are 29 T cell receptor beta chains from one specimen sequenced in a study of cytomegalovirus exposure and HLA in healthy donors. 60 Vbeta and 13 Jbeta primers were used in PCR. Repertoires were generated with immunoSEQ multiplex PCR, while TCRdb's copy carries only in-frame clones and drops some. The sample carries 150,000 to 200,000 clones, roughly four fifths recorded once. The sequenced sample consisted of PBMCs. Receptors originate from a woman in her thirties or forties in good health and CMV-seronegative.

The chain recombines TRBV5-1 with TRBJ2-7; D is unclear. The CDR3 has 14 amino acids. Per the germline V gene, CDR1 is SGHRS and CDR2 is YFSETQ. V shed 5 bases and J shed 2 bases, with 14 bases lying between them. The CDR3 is CASRPETPPYEQYF. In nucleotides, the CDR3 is TGCGCCAGCAGACCCGAGACTCCCCCCTACGAGCAGTACTTC.

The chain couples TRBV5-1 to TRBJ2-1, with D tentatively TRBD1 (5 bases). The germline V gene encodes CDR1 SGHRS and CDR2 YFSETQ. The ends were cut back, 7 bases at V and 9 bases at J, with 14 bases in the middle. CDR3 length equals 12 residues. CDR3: CASGNWGGEQFF. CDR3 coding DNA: TGCGCCAGCGGCAATTGGGGCGGTGAGCAGTTCTTC.

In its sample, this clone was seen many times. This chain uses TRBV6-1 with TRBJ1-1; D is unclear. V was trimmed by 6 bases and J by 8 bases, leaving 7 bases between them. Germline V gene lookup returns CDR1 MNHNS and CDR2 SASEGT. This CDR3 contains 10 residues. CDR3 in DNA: TGTGCCAGCAGAAAGACAGAAGCTTTCTTT. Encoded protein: CASRKTEAFF.

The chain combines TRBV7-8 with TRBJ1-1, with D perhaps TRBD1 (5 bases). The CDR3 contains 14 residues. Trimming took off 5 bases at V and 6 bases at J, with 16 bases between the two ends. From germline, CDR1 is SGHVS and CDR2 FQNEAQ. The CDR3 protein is CASSPSTEYPEAFF. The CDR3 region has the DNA TGTGCCAGCAGCCCCTCGACAGAATACCCTGAAGCTTTCTTT.

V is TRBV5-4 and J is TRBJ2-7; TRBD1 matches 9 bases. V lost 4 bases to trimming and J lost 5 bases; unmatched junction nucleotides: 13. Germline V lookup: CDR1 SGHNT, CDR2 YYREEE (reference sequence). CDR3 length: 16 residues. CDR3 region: CASSALEDRGLDEQYF. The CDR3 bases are TGTGCCAGCAGCGCACTAGAGGACAGGGGCCTAGACGAGCAGTACTTC.

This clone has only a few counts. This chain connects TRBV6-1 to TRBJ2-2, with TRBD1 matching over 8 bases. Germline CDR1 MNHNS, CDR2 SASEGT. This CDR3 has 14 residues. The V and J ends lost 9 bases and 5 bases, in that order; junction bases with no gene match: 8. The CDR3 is CASFTGGSTGELFF. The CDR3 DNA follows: TGTGCCAGTTTTACAGGGGGTTCGACCGGGGAGCTGTTTTTT.

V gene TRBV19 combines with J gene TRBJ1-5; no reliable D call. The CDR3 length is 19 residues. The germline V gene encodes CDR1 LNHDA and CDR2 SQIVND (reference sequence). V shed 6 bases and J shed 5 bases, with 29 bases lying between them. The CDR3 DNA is TGTGCCAGTAGCCTCTACTATTATGAGTCCTCAGTCCCGCATCAGCCCCAGCATTTT. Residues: CASSLYYYESSVPHQPQHF.

The CDR3 DNA reads as TGTGCCAGCAGCGTAGATGGGTTTTCGGAGTATGGCTACACCTTC. This codes for CASSVDGFSEYGYTF. The V and J genes are TRBV9 and TRBJ1-2; D not certain. The germline V gene has CDR1 SGDLS and CDR2 YYNGEE. The V end was cut by 0 bases, the J end by 5 bases, with 14 bases between. The length of the CDR3 is 15 residues.

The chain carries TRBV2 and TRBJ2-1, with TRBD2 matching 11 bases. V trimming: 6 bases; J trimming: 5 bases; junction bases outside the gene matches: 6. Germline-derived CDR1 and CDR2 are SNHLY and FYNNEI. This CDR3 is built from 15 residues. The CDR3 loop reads CASSKGLAENNEQFF. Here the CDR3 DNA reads TGTGCCAGCAGCAAGGGACTAGCGGAAAACAATGAGCAGTTCTTC.

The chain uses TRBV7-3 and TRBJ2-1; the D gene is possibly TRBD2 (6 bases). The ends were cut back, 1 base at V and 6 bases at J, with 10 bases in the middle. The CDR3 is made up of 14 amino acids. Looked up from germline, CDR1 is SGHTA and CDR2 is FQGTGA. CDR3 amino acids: CASSLIPSVNEQFF. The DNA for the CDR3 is TGTGCCAGCAGCTTAATCCCTAGCGTCAATGAGCAGTTCTTC.

The CDR3 loop reads CASSRGQGVEQFF. In DNA, the CDR3 is TGTGCCAGCAGCCGGGGACAGGGTGTTGAGCAGTTCTTC. V usage is TRBV7-3 and J usage is TRBJ2-1; 9 bases line up with TRBD1. V trimming: 5 bases; J trimming: 9 bases; junction bases outside the gene matches: 5. CDR3 length: 13 amino acids. CDR1 SGHTA and CDR2 FQGTGA come from the germline V gene. Drawing the rest from reference TRBV7-3 and TRBJ2-1, the complete variable domain is GAGVSQTPSNKVTEKGKYVELRCDPISGHTALYWYRQSLGQGPEFLIYFQGTGAADDSGLPNDRFFAVRPEGSVSTLKIQRTERGDSAVYLCASSRGQGVEQFFGPGTRLTVL.

CDR3 loop: CASSGPPGQGGDGYTF. In DNA, the CDR3 is TGTGCCAGCAGTGGACCCCCGGGACAGGGAGGAGATGGCTACACCTTC. This chain uses TRBV2 with TRBJ1-2; 9 positions agree with TRBD1. The germline CDR1 and CDR2 sequences are SNHLY and FYNNEI. V shed 4 bases and J 6 bases; nucleotides not matched to a gene: 12. There are 16 residues in the CDR3.

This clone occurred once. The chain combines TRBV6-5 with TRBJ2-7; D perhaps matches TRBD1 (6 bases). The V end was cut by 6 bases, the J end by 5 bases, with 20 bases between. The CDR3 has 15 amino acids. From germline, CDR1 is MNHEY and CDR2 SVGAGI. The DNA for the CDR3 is TGTGCCAGCAGAGGGGGAGAGAAACGGAGGCACGAGCAGTACTTC. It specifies CASRGGEKRRHEQYF.

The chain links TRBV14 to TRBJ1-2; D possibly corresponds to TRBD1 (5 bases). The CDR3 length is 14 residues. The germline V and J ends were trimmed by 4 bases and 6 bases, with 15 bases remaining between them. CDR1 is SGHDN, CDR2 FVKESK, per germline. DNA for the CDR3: TGTGCCAGCAGCCCCCGGGGGATTTGGGATGGCTACACCTTC. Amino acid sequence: CASSPRGIWDGYTF.

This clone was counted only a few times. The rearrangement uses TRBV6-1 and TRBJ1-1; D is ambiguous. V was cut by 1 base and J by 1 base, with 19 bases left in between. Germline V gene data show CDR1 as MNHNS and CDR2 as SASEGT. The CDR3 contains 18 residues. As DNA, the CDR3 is TGTGCCAGCAGTGAAGAACCACAGCACCTTTTGAGGAACACTGAAGCTTTCTTT. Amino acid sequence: CASSEEPQHLLRNTEAFF.

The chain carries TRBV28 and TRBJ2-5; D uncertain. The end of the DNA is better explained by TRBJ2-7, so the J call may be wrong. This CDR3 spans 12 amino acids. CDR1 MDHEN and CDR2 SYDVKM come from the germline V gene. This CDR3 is CASSLQQYEQYF. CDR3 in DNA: TGTGCCAGCAGTCTCCAACAGTACGAGCAGTACTTC.

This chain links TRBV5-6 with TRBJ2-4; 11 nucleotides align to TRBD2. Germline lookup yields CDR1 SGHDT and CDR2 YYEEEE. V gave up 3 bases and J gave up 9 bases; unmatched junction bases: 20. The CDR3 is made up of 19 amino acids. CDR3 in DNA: TGTGCCAGCAGCTCCGCAAAACTACTAGCGGGGGAACGGAGGGGCATTCAGTACTTC. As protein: CASSSAKLLAGERRGIQYF.

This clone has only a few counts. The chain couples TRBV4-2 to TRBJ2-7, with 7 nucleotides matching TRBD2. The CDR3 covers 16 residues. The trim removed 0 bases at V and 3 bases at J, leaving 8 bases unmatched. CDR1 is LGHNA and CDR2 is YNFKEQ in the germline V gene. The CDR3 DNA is TGTGCCAGCAGCCAAGATAGCGGGTCCTCCTTCTACGAGCAGTACTTC. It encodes CASSQDSGSSFYEQYF.

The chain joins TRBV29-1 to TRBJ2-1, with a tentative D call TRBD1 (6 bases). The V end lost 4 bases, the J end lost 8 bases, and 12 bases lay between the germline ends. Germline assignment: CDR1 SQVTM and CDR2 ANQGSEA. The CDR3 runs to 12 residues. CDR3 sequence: CSVGQGYHEQFF. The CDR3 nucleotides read TGCAGCGTTGGGCAGGGGTACCATGAGCAGTTCTTC.

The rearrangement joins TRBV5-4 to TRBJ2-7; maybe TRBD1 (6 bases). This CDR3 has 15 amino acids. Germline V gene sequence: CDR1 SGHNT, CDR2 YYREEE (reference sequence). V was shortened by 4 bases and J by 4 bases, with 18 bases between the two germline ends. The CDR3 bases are TGTGCCAGCAGCGAGAAGGTACAGGGATCGTACGAGCAGTACTTC. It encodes CASSEKVQGSYEQYF.

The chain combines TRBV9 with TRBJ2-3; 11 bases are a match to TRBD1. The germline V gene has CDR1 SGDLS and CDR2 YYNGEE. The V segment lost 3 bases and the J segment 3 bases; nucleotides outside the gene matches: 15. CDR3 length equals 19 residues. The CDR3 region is CASSDPLRGGQGVTDTQYF. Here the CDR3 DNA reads TGTGCCAGCAGCGACCCCCTGCGGGGGGGACAGGGGGTGACAGATACGCAGTATTTT. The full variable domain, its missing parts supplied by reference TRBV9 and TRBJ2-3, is DSGVTQTPKHLITATGQRVTLRCSPRSGDLSVYWYQQSLDQGLQFLIQYYNGEERAKGNILERFSAQQFPDLHSELNLSSLELGDSALYFCASSDPLRGGQGVTDTQYFGPGTRLTVL.

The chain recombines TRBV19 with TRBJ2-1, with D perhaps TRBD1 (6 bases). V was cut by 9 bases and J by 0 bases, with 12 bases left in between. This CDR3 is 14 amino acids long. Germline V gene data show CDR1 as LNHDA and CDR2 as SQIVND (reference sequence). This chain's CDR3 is CASHRVGSYNEQFF. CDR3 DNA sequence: TGTGCCAGCCACAGGGTGGGCTCCTACAATGAGCAGTTCTTC.

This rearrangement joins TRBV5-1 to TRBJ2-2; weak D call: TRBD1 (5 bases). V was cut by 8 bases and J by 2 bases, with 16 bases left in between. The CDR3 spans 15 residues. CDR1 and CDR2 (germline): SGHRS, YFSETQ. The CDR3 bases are TGCGCCAGGACGAATGGACAACAAAACACCGGGGAGCTGTTTTTT. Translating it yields CARTNGQQNTGELFF. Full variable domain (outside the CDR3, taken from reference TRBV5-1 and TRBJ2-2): KAGVTQTPRYLIKTRGQQVTLSCSPISGHRSVSWYQQTPGQGLQFLFEYFSETQRNKGNFPGRFSGRQFSNSRSEMNVSTLELGDSALYLCARTNGQQNTGELFFGEGSRLTVL.

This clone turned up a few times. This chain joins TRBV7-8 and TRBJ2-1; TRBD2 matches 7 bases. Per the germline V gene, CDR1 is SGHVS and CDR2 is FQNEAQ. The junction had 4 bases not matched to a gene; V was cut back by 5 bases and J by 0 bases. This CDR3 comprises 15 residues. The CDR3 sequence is CASSISGRSYNEQFF. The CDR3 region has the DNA TGTGCCAGCAGCATTAGCGGGCGCTCCTACAATGAGCAGTTCTTC.

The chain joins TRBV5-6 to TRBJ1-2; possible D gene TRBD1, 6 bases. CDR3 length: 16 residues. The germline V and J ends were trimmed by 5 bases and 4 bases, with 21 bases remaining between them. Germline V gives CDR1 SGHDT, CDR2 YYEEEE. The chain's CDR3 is CASSELQGERSYGYTF. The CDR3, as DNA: TGTGCCAGCAGTGAACTACAGGGCGAAAGGAGCTATGGCTACACCTTC.

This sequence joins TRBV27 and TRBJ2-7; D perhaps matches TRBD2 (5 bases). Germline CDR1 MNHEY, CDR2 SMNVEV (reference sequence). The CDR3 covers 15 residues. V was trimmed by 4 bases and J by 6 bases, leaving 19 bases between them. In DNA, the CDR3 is TGTGCCAGCAGTTCGCCCCTTGAGGGTATCACCGAGCAGTACTTC. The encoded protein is CASSSPLEGITEQYF.

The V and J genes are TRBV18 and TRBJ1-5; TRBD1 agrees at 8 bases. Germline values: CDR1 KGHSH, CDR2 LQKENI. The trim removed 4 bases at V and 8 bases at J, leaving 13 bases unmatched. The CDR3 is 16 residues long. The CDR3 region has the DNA TGTGCCAGCTCACGGGGTAATTCTGGACAGGGAAAGCCCCAGCATTTT. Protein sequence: CASSRGNSGQGKPQHF.

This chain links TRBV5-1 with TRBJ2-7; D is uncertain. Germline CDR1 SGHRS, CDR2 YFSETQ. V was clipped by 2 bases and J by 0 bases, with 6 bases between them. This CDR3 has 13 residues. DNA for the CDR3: TGCGCCAGCAGCTTTTCCGGCTCCTACGAGCAGTACTTC. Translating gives CASSFSGSYEQYF.

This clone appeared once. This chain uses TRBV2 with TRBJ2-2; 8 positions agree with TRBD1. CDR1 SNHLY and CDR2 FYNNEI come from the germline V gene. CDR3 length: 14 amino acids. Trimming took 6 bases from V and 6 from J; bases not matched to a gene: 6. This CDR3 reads CASRNLQGAGELFF. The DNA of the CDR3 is TGTGCCAGCAGAAACTTACAGGGGGCCGGGGAGCTGTTTTTT.